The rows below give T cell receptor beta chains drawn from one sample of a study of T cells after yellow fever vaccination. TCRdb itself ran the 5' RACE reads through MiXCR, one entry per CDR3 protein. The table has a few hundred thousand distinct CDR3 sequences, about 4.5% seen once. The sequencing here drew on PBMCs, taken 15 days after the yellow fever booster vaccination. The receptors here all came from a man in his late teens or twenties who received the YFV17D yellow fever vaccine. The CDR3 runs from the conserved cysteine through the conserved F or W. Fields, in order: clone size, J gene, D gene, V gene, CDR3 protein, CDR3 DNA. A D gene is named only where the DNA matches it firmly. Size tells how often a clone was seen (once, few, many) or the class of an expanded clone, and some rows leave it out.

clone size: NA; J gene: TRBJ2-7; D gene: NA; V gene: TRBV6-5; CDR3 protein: CASSYSRKAGRYEQYF; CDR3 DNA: TGTGCCAGCAGTTACTCCCGTAAGGCCGGGCGATACGAGCAGTACTTC
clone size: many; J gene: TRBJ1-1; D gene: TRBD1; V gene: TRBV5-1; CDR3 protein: CASSLRQGRNTEAFF; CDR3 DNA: TGCGCCAGCAGCTTGAGACAGGGGCGAAACACTGAAGCTTTCTTT
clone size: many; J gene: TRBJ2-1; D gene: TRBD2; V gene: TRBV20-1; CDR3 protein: CSAREAQKFYNEQFF; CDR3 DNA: TGCAGTGCTCGGGAGGCCCAAAAATTTTACAATGAGCAGTTCTTC
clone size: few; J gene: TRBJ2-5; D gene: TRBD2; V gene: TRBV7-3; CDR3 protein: CASSAGTSPLQYF; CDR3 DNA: TGTGCCAGCAGCGCGGGGACTAGCCCCCTCCAGTACTTC
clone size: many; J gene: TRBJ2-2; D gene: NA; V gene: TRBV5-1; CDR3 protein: CASSLVQNTGELFF; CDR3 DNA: TGCGCCAGCAGCTTGGTTCAGAACACCGGGGAGCTGTTTTTT
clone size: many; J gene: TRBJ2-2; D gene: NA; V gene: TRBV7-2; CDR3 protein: CASSFLNTGELFF; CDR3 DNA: TGTGCCAGCAGCTTCCTAAACACCGGGGAGCTGTTTTTT
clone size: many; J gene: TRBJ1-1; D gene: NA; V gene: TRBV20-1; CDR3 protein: CSASTGSMNTEAFF; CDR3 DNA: TGCAGTGCTAGTACCGGGAGCATGAACACTGAAGCTTTCTTT
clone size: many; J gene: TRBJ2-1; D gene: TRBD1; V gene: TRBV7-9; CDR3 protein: CASSPGTGGLARFNEQFF; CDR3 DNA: TGTGCCAGCAGCCCGGGGACAGGGGGCCTCGCCCGGTTCAATGAGCAGTTCTTC
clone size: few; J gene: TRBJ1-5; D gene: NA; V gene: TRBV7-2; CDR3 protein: CASTLGSNQPQHF; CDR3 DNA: TGTGCCAGCACCCTAGGCAGCAATCAGCCCCAGCATTTT
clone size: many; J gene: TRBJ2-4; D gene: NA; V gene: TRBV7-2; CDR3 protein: CASSPQGGRNIQYF; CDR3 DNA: TGTGCCAGCAGCCCCCAGGGGGGGAGAAACATTCAGTACTTC
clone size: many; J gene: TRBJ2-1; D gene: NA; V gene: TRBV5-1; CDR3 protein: CASRPASSSYNEQFF; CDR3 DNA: TGCGCCAGCAGACCCGCCTCGAGCTCCTACAATGAGCAGTTCTTC
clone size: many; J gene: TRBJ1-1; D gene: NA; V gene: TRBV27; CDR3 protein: CASSGRGGEAFF; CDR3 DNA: TGTGCCAGCAGCGGAAGAGGGGGGGAAGCTTTCTTT
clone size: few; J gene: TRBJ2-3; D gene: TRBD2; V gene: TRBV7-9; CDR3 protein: CASTHPTLAGNTQYF; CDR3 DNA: TGTGCCAGCACCCATCCAACGTTAGCGGGGAATACGCAGTATTTT
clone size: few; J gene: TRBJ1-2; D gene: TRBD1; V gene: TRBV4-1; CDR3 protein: CASSQDLQGAHLYGYTF; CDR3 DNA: TGCGCCAGCAGCCAAGATCTTCAGGGGGCGCATCTGTATGGCTACACCTTC
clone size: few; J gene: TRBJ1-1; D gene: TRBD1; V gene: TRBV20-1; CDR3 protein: CSPVEGTANTEAFF; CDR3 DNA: TGCAGTCCCGTAGAAGGGACAGCGAACACTGAAGCTTTCTTT
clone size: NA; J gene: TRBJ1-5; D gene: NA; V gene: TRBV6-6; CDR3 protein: CASTPWGSRNQPQHF; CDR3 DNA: TGTGCCAGCACCCCTTGGGGGAGCCGTAATCAGCCCCAGCATTTT
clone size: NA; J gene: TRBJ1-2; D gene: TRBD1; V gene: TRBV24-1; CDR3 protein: CATSDPRTGEAYGYTF; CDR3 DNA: TGTGCCACCAGTGACCCCCGGACAGGGGAAGCCTATGGCTACACCTTC
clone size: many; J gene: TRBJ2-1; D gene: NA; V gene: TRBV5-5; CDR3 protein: CASSLLSGPFSYNEQFF; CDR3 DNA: TGTGCCAGCAGCCTTTTGTCAGGGCCGTTCTCCTACAATGAGCAGTTCTTC
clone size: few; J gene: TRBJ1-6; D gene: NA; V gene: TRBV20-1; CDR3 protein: CSKGSPLHF; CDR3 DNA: TGCAGTAAGGGTTCACCCCTCCACTTT
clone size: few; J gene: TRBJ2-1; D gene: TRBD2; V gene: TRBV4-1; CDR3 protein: CASSRISGDYNEQFF; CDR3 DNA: TGCGCCAGCAGCCGAATTAGCGGGGATTACAATGAGCAGTTCTTC
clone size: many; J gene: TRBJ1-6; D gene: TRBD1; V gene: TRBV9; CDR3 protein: CASSVGQGYSPLHF; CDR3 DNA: TGTGCCAGCAGCGTAGGACAGGGGTATTCACCCCTCCACTTT
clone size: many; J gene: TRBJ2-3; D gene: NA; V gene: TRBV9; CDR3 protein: CASSTGRVSTDTQYF; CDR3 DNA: TGTGCCAGCAGCACCGGCAGGGTATCCACAGATACGCAGTATTTT
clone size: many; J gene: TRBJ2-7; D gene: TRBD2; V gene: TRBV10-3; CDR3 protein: CAISRLAGAEQYF; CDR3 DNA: TGTGCCATCAGTCGACTAGCGGGGGCGGAGCAGTACTTC
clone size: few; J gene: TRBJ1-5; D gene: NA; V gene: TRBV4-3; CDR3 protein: CASSQDSRGQPQHF; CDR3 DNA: TGCGCCAGCAGCCAAGACTCGCGAGGGCAGCCCCAGCATTTT
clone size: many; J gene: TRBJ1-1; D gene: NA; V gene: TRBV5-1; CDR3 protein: CASSFDSNTEAFF; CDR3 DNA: TGCGCCAGCAGCTTCGACAGTAACACTGAAGCTTTCTTT
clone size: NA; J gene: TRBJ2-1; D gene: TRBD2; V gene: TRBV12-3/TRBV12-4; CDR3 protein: CASSDDQRGHYNEQFF; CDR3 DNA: TGTGCCAGCAGCGACGATCAGCGGGGGCACTACAATGAGCAGTTCTTC
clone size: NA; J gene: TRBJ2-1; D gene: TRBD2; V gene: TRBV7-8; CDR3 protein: CASSLPRAGGSYNEQFF; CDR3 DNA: TGTGCCAGCAGCTTACCACGGGCGGGGGGTTCTTACAATGAGCAGTTCTTC
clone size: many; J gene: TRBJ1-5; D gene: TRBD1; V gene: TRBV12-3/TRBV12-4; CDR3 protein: CASSLLGTGGPNQPQHF; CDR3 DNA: TGTGCCAGCAGTTTACTTGGAACAGGGGGCCCCAATCAGCCCCAGCATTTT
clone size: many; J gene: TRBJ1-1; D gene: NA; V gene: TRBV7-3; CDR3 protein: CASSLTPRSRAEDEHTEAFF; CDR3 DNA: TGTGCCAGCAGCTTAACACCCCGTAGTAGGGCAGAGGATGAGCACACTGAAGCTTTCTTT
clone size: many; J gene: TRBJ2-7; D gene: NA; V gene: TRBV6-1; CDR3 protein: CASSEEGPTYEQYF; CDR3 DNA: TGTGCCAGCAGTGAAGAGGGGCCGACCTACGAGCAGTACTTC
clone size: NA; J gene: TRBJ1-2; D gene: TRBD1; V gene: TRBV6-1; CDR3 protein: CASSATGDRTNYVYTF; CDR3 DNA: TGTGCCAGCAGCGCAACGGGGGACAGGACCAACTATGTCTACACCTTC
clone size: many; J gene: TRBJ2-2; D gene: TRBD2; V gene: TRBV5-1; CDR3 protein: CASSLRGAANTGELFF; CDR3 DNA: TGCGCCAGCAGTTTGCGGGGGGCCGCGAACACCGGGGAGCTGTTTTTT
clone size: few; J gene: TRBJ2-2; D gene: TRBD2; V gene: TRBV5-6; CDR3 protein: CASKLRGLVGELFF; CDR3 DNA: TGTGCCAGCAAGCTGCGGGGGTTGGTCGGGGAGCTGTTTTTT
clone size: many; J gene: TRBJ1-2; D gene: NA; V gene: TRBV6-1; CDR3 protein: CASSETAGASYGYTF; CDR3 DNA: TGTGCCAGCAGTGAAACGGCAGGGGCTTCCTACGGCTACACCTTC
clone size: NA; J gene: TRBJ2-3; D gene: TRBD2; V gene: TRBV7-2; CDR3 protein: CASSLGSGGFGADTQYF; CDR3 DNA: TGTGCCAGCAGCTTAGGAAGCGGGGGATTTGGGGCAGATACGCAGTATTTT
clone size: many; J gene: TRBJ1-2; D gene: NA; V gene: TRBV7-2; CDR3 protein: CASSLRQAYGYTF; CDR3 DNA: TGTGCCAGCAGCTTAAGGCAGGCCTATGGCTACACCTTC
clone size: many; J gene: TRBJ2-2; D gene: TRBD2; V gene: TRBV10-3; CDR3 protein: CALASGANTGELFF; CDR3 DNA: TGTGCCCTCGCCAGCGGGGCGAACACCGGGGAGCTGTTTTTT
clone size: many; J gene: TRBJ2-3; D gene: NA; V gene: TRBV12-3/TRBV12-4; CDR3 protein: CASSTNRITDTQYF; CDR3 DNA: TGTGCCAGCAGTACAAACAGGATCACAGATACGCAGTATTTT
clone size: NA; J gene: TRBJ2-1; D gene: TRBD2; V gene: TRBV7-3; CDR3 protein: CASSLNWGGNEQFF; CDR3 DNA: TGTGCCAGCAGCTTAAACTGGGGGGGGAATGAGCAGTTCTTC
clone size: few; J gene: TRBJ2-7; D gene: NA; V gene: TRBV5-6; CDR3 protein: CASSPGVLYEQYF; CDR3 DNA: TGTGCCAGCAGTCCAGGGGTTCTCTACGAGCAGTACTTC
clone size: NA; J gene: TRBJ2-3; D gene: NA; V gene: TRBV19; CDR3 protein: CASSIARDTQYF; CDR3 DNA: TGTGCCAGTAGTATAGCGAGAGATACGCAGTATTTT
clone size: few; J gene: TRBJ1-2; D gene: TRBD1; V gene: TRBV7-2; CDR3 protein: CASSYRDRGLDGYTF; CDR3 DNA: TGTGCCAGCAGCTACCGGGACAGGGGTTTGGATGGCTACACCTTC
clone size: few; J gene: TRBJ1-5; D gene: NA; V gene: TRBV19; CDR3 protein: CASSLTRGNQPQHF; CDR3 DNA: TGTGCCAGTAGTCTTACTCGGGGTAATCAGCCCCAGCATTTT
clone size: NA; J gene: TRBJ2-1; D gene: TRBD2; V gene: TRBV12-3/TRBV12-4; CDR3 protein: CASSEGTSGDYNEQFF; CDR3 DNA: TGTGCCAGCAGCGAGGGGACTAGCGGGGACTACAATGAGCAGTTCTTC
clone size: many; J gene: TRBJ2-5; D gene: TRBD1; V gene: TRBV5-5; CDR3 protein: CASSTTGQETQYF; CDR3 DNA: TGTGCCAGCAGCACGACAGGGCAAGAGACCCAGTACTTC
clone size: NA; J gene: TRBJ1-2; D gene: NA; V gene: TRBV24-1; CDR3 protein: CATSDLSVNYGYTF; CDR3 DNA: TGTGCCACCAGTGATTTGTCAGTCAACTATGGCTACACCTTC